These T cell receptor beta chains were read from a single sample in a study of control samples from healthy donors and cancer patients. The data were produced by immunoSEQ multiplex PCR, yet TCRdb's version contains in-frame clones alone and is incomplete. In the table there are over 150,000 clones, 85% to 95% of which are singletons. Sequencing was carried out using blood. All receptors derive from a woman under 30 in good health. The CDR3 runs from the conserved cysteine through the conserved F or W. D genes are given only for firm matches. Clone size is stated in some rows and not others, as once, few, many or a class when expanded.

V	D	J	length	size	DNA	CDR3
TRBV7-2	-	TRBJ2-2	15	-	TGTGCCAGCAGCTTAGAGCGGTTGAACACCGGGGAGCTGTTTTTT	CASSLERLNTGELFF
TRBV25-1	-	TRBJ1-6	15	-	TGTGCCAGCAGTGAATTGGAGCACTATAATTCACCCCTCCACTTT	CASSELEHYNSPLHF
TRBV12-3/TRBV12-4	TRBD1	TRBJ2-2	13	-	TGTGCCAGCAGGACAGGGGGCACCGGGGAGCTGTTTTTT	CASRTGGTGELFF
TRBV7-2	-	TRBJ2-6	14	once	TGTGCCAGCGGATCCGCTTATGGGGCCAACGTCCTGACTTTC	CASGSAYGANVLTF
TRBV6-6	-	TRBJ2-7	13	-	TGTGCCAGCAGTTACAGGACGCTAGGCGAGCAGTACTTC	CASSYRTLGEQYF
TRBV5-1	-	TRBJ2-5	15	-	TGCGCCAGCAGCTTGAGGTCGGGACCCGGGGAGACCCAGTACTTC	CASSLRSGPGETQYF
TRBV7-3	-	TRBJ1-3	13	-	TGTGCCAGCAGCTTAACTTCGGGAAACACCATATATTTT	CASSLTSGNTIYF
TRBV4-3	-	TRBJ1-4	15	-	TGCGCCAGCAGCCAAGTGGCAGGGATAGATGAAAAACTGTTTTTT	CASSQVAGIDEKLFF
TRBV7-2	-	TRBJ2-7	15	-	TGTGCCAGCAGCCCAGGGGGAGGGGTCTTCTACGAGCAGTACTTC	CASSPGGGVFYEQYF
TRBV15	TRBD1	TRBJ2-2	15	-	TGTGCCACCACCCGGGACAGGGCGAGGCCCGGGGAGCTGTTTTTT	CATTRDRARPGELFF
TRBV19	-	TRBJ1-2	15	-	TGTGCCAGTAGTACCCGTCGGACAGATGCCTATGGCTACACCTTC	CASSTRRTDAYGYTF
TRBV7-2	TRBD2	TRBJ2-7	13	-	TGTGCCAGCAGCTTCGGCGGGGGGGGCGAGCAGTACTTC	CASSFGGGGEQYF
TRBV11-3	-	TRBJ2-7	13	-	TGTGCCAGCAGCTTGGGGGAATCCTACGAGCAGTACTTC	CASSLGESYEQYF
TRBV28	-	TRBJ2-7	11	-	TGTGCCAGCAGAGGACTGGGCGAGCAGTACTTC	CASRGLGEQYF
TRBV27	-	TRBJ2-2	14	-	TGTGCCAGCACTTTATCAGGGACCACCGGGGAGCTGTTTTTT	CASTLSGTTGELFF
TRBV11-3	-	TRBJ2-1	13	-	TGTGCCAGCAGCCCTGGAGGAGTGAGTGAGCAGTTCTTC	CASSPGGVSEQFF
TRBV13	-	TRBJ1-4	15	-	TGTGCCAGCAGCTTAGTGAGGGGAGGGAATGAAAAACTGTTTTTT	CASSLVRGGNEKLFF
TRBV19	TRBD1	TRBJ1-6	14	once	TGTGCCAGTATCTCCGGGACAGGCCCGAAGCCCCTCCACTTT	CASISGTGPKPLHF
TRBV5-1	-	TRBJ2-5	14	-	TGCGCCAGCAGCCACGGCGACACCAAAGAGACCCAGTACTTC	CASSHGDTKETQYF
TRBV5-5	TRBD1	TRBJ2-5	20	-	TGTGCCAGCAGCTTCTCATATTACTTCTATGGGACAGGGTCTGAGGAGACCCAGTACTTC	CASSFSYYFYGTGSEETQYF
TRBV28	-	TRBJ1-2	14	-	TGTGCCAGCAGTTTATCTGGCAGGGTCTATGGCTACACCTTC	CASSLSGRVYGYTF
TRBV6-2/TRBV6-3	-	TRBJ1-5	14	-	TGTGCCAGCAGTTACTCGTCATCTTATCAGCCCCAGCATTTT	CASSYSSSYQPQHF
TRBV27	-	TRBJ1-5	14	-	TGTGCCAGCAGTCGTTTTGAGGGCCGTCAGCCCCAGCATTTT	CASSRFEGRQPQHF
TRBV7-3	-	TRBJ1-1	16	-	TGTGCCAGCAGCTGGGTGGGGGGACACACGAACACTGAAGCTTTCTTT	CASSWVGGHTNTEAFF
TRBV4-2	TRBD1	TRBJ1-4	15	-	TGTGCCAGCAGCCAAGGGGGACAGGGGAATGAAAAACTGTTTTTT	CASSQGGQGNEKLFF
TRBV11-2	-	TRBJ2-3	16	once	TGTGCCAGCAGCTTAGATGGCCTAGTAGGGACAGATACGCAGTATTTT	CASSLDGLVGTDTQYF
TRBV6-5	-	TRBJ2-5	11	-	TGTGCCAGCAGTTATGGAGAGACCCAGTACTTC	CASSYGETQYF
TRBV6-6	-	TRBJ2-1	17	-	TGTGCCAGCAGTCGCCTCCCGAGCGGATCGTCCTACAATGAGCAGTTCTTC	CASSRLPSGSSYNEQFF
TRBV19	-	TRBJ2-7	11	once	TGTGCCAGTAGTATAGATCGCGAGCAGTACTTC	CASSIDREQYF
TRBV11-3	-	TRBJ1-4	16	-	TGTGCCAGCAGCTTAGATCGGGGACGGGGGAATGAAAAACTGTTTTTT	CASSLDRGRGNEKLFF
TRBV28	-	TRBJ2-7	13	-	TGTGCCAGCCGAGCAGGCACCGCCTACGAGCAGTACTTC	CASRAGTAYEQYF
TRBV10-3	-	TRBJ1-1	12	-	TGTGCCATCTCCCCTAGGGCCACTGAAGCTTTCTTT	CAISPRATEAFF
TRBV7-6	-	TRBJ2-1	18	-	TGTGCCAGCAGCCGCGTTGGGGGCCCGACCTCTTTTTACAATGAGCAGTTCTTC	CASSRVGGPTSFYNEQFF
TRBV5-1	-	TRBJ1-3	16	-	TGCGCCAGCAGCTTCACCGACATTCGCTCTGGAAACACCATATATTTT	CASSFTDIRSGNTIYF
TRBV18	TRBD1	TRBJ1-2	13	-	TGTGCCAGCTCACCCGACAGGGCGGAAGGCTACACCTTC	CASSPDRAEGYTF
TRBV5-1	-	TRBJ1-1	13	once	TGCGCCAGCAGCTTTTGGGGGAACACTGAAGCTTTCTTT	CASSFWGNTEAFF
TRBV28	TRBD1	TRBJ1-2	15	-	TGTGCCAGCAGTTACCCCATGGGGACAGGGGACGGCTACACCTTC	CASSYPMGTGDGYTF
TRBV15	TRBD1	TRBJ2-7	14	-	TGTGCCACCAGCGGATTCGGGACAGTCTACGAGCAGTACTTC	CATSGFGTVYEQYF
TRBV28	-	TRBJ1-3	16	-	TGTGCCAGCAGGGGGACGGGGGCGAGTTACGGAAACACCATATATTTT	CASRGTGASYGNTIYF
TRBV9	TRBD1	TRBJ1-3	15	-	TGTGCCAGCAGCGCCGGACAGGGGGCCGGAAACACCATATATTTT	CASSAGQGAGNTIYF
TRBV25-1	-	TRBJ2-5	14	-	TGTGCCAGCAGTGATCGGAGGGATCAAGAGACCCAGTACTTC	CASSDRRDQETQYF
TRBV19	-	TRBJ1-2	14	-	TGTGCCAGTAGGGACGGCCGGGGATTTGGAGGCTACACCTTC	CASRDGRGFGGYTF
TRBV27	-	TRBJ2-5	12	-	TGTGCCAGCAGTGGGGTAGGGGAGACCCAGTACTTC	CASSGVGETQYF
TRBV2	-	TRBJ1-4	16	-	TGTGCCAGCAGTGAATCCCCAGGGGCAACTAATGAAAAACTGTTTTTT	CASSESPGATNEKLFF
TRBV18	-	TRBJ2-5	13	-	TGTGCCAGCTCACCCGAGAGGGGGGAGACCCAGTACTTC	CASSPERGETQYF
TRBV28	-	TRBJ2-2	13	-	TGTGCCGCCCTTAGCAGGGAAACCGGGGAGCTGTTTTTT	CAALSRETGELFF
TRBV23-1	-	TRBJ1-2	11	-	TGCGCCCAGGGCTACTACTATGGCTACACCTTC	CAQGYYYGYTF
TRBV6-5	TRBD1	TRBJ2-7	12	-	TGTGCCAGCAGTCTACAGGGGGTCGAGCAGTACTTC	CASSLQGVEQYF
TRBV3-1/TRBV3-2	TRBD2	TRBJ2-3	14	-	TGTGCCAGCAGCCCGACTAGCGGGGGGACAACGCAGTATTTT	CASSPTSGGTTQYF
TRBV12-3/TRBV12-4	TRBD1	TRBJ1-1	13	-	TGTGCCAGCAGTCGGGACAGAAACACTGAAGCTTTCTTT	CASSRDRNTEAFF
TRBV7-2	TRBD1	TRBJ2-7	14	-	TGTGCCAGCAGCTTGGGACAGGGTACCTACGAGCAGTACTTC	CASSLGQGTYEQYF
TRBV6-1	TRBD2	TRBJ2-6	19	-	TGTGCCAGCAGTGACGATGGGACTAGCGGCTTCTCTGGGGCCAACGTCCTGACTTTC	CASSDDGTSGFSGANVLTF
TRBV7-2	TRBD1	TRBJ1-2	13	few	TGTGCCAGCAGCTTAGCGCGACAGGGGTTCTACACCTTC	CASSLARQGFYTF